These T cell receptor beta chains were read from a single sample in a study of blood T cell repertoires in COVID-19. Measured with immunoSEQ multiplex PCR; TCRdb has only the in-frame clones, and not every one. This table holds 300,000 to 400,000 clones, approximately 86% found once. Input material: peripheral blood. Receptors were obtained from a human donor in a cohort sampled during active COVID-19. The CDR3 runs from the conserved cysteine through the conserved F or W. Each record gives: V gene, D gene, clone size, J gene, CDR3 protein, CDR3 DNA. D genes are given only for firm matches. Only some rows state a clone size, as once, few, many or a class for expanded clones.

v_call: TRBV4-2
d_call: NA
clone_size: NA
j_call: TRBJ2-6
cdr3_aa: CASSPGNSGANVLTF
cdr3_nt: TGTGCCAGCAGCCCGGGGAACTCTGGGGCCAACGTCCTGACTTTC

v_call: TRBV4-2
d_call: NA
clone_size: NA
j_call: TRBJ1-1
cdr3_aa: CASSQRTRGSTEAFF
cdr3_nt: TGTGCCAGCAGCCAGAGGACCCGGGGTAGCACTGAAGCTTTCTTT

v_call: TRBV19
d_call: NA
clone_size: once
j_call: TRBJ1-5
cdr3_aa: CASTSTTQAPQHF
cdr3_nt: TGTGCCAGTACCTCCACAACTCAGGCGCCCCAGCATTTT

v_call: TRBV12-3/TRBV12-4
d_call: NA
clone_size: once
j_call: TRBJ1-4
cdr3_aa: CASSLAVTGKLFF
cdr3_nt: TGTGCCAGCAGTTTGGCAGTTACGGGAAAACTGTTTTTT

v_call: TRBV10-2
d_call: NA
clone_size: NA
j_call: TRBJ2-7
cdr3_aa: CASSALPLSSYEQYF
cdr3_nt: TGCGCCAGCAGTGCACTTCCCTTGAGCTCCTACGAGCAGTACTTC

v_call: TRBV7-3
d_call: NA
clone_size: NA
j_call: TRBJ2-2
cdr3_aa: CASSLWFTGNTGELFF
cdr3_nt: TGTGCCAGCAGCTTATGGTTCACGGGGAACACCGGGGAGCTGTTTTTT

v_call: TRBV29-1
d_call: TRBD1
clone_size: NA
j_call: TRBJ1-3
cdr3_aa: CSVEGGQDNSGNTIYF
cdr3_nt: TGCAGCGTTGAAGGGGGACAGGACAACTCTGGAAACACCATATATTTT

v_call: TRBV19
d_call: NA
clone_size: NA
j_call: TRBJ2-1
cdr3_aa: CASSIDGGSSYNEQFF
cdr3_nt: TGTGCCAGTAGTATAGACGGGGGTAGCTCCTACAATGAGCAGTTCTTC

v_call: TRBV9
d_call: TRBD2
clone_size: NA
j_call: TRBJ2-7
cdr3_aa: CASSVGTSGRYEQYF
cdr3_nt: TGTGCCAGCAGCGTCGGGACTAGCGGGAGGTACGAGCAGTACTTC

v_call: TRBV15
d_call: NA
clone_size: few
j_call: TRBJ1-4
cdr3_aa: CATSRDKGATNEKLFF
cdr3_nt: TGTGCCACCAGCAGAGATAAGGGAGCAACTAATGAAAAACTGTTTTTT

v_call: TRBV28
d_call: TRBD2
clone_size: NA
j_call: TRBJ2-1
cdr3_aa: CASSRGLAGDEQFF
cdr3_nt: TGTGCCAGCAGTCGTGGACTAGCGGGTGATGAGCAGTTCTTC

v_call: TRBV11-3
d_call: NA
clone_size: NA
j_call: TRBJ2-3
cdr3_aa: CASSLGGGSLDTQYF
cdr3_nt: TGTGCCAGCAGCCTGGGAGGGGGGTCTCTAGATACGCAGTATTTT

v_call: TRBV7-3
d_call: TRBD2
clone_size: NA
j_call: TRBJ2-1
cdr3_aa: CASSPTSGGGSSYNEQFF
cdr3_nt: TGTGCCAGCAGCCCTACTAGCGGGGGTGGTTCCTCCTACAATGAGCAGTTCTTC

v_call: TRBV7-8
d_call: TRBD1
clone_size: NA
j_call: TRBJ1-3
cdr3_aa: CASSMGQPSGGNTIYF
cdr3_nt: TGTGCCAGCAGCATGGGACAGCCTTCGGGGGGAAACACCATATATTTT

v_call: TRBV19
d_call: NA
clone_size: NA
j_call: TRBJ1-2
cdr3_aa: CASSLRGGYTF
cdr3_nt: TGTGCCAGTAGTCTCAGGGGTGGCTACACCTTC

v_call: TRBV28
d_call: TRBD2
clone_size: few
j_call: TRBJ2-1
cdr3_aa: CASKLRSGKVGEQFF
cdr3_nt: TGTGCCAGCAAACTCCGTAGCGGGAAAGTTGGGGAGCAGTTCTTC

v_call: TRBV5-4
d_call: NA
clone_size: NA
j_call: TRBJ2-1
cdr3_aa: CASSLDRERYNEQFF
cdr3_nt: TGTGCCAGCAGCTTGGACAGGGAGAGGTACAATGAGCAGTTCTTC

v_call: TRBV6-4
d_call: TRBD1
clone_size: NA
j_call: TRBJ1-5
cdr3_aa: CASMLPGQRFNQPQHF
cdr3_nt: TGTGCCAGCATGCTACCGGGACAGCGATTTAATCAGCCCCAGCATTTT

v_call: TRBV5-6
d_call: NA
clone_size: NA
j_call: TRBJ2-5
cdr3_aa: CASSLAGEALRETQYF
cdr3_nt: TGTGCCAGCAGCTTAGCCGGAGAAGCCCTTAGAGAGACCCAGTACTTC

v_call: TRBV5-8
d_call: NA
clone_size: NA
j_call: TRBJ1-1
cdr3_aa: CASSLKWGPYTEAFF
cdr3_nt: TGTGCCAGCAGCTTGAAGTGGGGGCCGTACACTGAAGCTTTCTTT

v_call: TRBV18
d_call: TRBD1
clone_size: once
j_call: TRBJ1-2
cdr3_aa: CASSPGQGAVYGYTF
cdr3_nt: TGTGCCAGCTCACCTGGACAGGGGGCAGTCTATGGCTACACCTTC

v_call: TRBV11-1
d_call: NA
clone_size: NA
j_call: TRBJ1-6
cdr3_aa: CASSSIRDNSPLHF
cdr3_nt: TGTGCCAGCAGCTCAATCAGGGATAATTCACCCCTCCACTTT

v_call: TRBV9
d_call: NA
clone_size: NA
j_call: TRBJ2-3
cdr3_aa: CASSPLSAASTDTQYF
cdr3_nt: TGTGCCAGCAGCCCCCTTTCAGCGGCTAGCACAGATACGCAGTATTTT

v_call: TRBV11-2
d_call: TRBD2
clone_size: NA
j_call: TRBJ2-1
cdr3_aa: CASSLGLAQPFF
cdr3_nt: TGTGCCAGCAGCCTGGGACTAGCGCAACCGTTCTTC

v_call: TRBV14
d_call: TRBD1
clone_size: NA
j_call: TRBJ2-2
cdr3_aa: CASSQARDRGTGELFF
cdr3_nt: TGTGCCAGCAGCCAAGCCCGGGACAGGGGCACCGGGGAGCTGTTTTTT

v_call: TRBV2
d_call: NA
clone_size: NA
j_call: TRBJ2-4
cdr3_aa: CASSEATREVCF
cdr3_nt: TGTGCCAGCAGTGAAGCGACCCGTGAGGTCTGCTTC

v_call: TRBV25-1
d_call: NA
clone_size: NA
j_call: TRBJ2-3
cdr3_aa: CASSDRGYTDTQYF
cdr3_nt: TGTGCCAGCAGTGACAGGGGATACACAGATACGCAGTATTTT

v_call: TRBV7-2
d_call: NA
clone_size: few
j_call: TRBJ1-5
cdr3_aa: CASSLVAGTSQPQHF
cdr3_nt: TGTGCCAGCAGCTTGGTGGCGGGGACTAGTCAGCCCCAGCATTTT

v_call: TRBV6-5
d_call: NA
clone_size: NA
j_call: TRBJ1-4
cdr3_aa: CASITGFPNEKLFF
cdr3_nt: TGTGCCAGCATTACAGGTTTTCCAAATGAAAAACTGTTTTTT

v_call: TRBV27
d_call: TRBD2
clone_size: NA
j_call: TRBJ2-1
cdr3_aa: CASSLLAGVLDNEQFF
cdr3_nt: TGTGCCAGCAGTTTATTAGCGGGAGTACTTGACAATGAGCAGTTCTTC

v_call: TRBV10-2
d_call: NA
clone_size: NA
j_call: TRBJ2-1
cdr3_aa: CATMTSQSVAEQFF
cdr3_nt: TGCGCCACCATGACTAGTCAGTCAGTTGCTGAGCAGTTCTTC

v_call: TRBV7-9
d_call: NA
clone_size: NA
j_call: TRBJ1-2
cdr3_aa: CASSLGREGYGYTF
cdr3_nt: TGTGCCAGCAGCTTAGGGCGGGAAGGGTATGGCTACACCTTC

v_call: TRBV6-5
d_call: NA
clone_size: NA
j_call: TRBJ1-1
cdr3_aa: CASSTTGTNTEAFF
cdr3_nt: TGTGCCAGCAGTACGACAGGCACGAACACTGAAGCTTTCTTT

v_call: TRBV5-6
d_call: TRBD2
clone_size: NA
j_call: TRBJ2-7
cdr3_aa: CASSSWTSGYEQYF
cdr3_nt: TGTGCCAGCAGCTCCTGGACTAGCGGATACGAGCAGTACTTC

v_call: TRBV5-1
d_call: NA
clone_size: NA
j_call: TRBJ1-2
cdr3_aa: CASTDSRHQPRGYTF
cdr3_nt: TGCGCCAGCACGGACAGCCGGCACCAACCGCGGGGCTACACCTTC

v_call: TRBV3-1/TRBV3-2
d_call: TRBD2
clone_size: NA
j_call: TRBJ2-1
cdr3_aa: CASSQEGPGGVDEQFF
cdr3_nt: TGTGCCAGCAGCCAAGAAGGCCCGGGAGGAGTCGATGAGCAGTTCTTC

v_call: TRBV30
d_call: NA
clone_size: NA
j_call: TRBJ1-2
cdr3_aa: CASPGSGSYGYTF
cdr3_nt: TGTGCCTCCCCAGGGTCAGGTAGCTATGGCTACACCTTC

v_call: TRBV3-1/TRBV3-2
d_call: NA
clone_size: NA
j_call: TRBJ2-5
cdr3_aa: CASSPLAGQKETQYF
cdr3_nt: TGTGCCAGCAGCCCGTTGGCTGGCCAGAAAGAGACCCAGTACTTC

v_call: TRBV7-7
d_call: TRBD2
clone_size: NA
j_call: TRBJ2-5
cdr3_aa: CASSLLGLAGGETQYF
cdr3_nt: TGTGCCAGCAGCCTCTTGGGTCTAGCGGGAGGAGAGACCCAGTACTTC

v_call: TRBV5-6
d_call: TRBD2
clone_size: NA
j_call: TRBJ2-3
cdr3_aa: CASSRTSGDTQYF
cdr3_nt: TGTGCCAGCAGCCGGACTAGCGGAGATACGCAGTATTTT

v_call: TRBV4-1
d_call: NA
clone_size: few
j_call: TRBJ2-3
cdr3_aa: CASSQDPIAGFSTDTQYF
cdr3_nt: TGCGCCAGCAGCCAGGATCCCATCGCGGGGTTTAGCACAGATACGCAGTATTTT

v_call: TRBV16
d_call: TRBD1
clone_size: NA
j_call: TRBJ1-6
cdr3_aa: CASSHEGQGNSPLHF
cdr3_nt: TGTGCCAGCAGCCATGAGGGACAGGGCAATTCACCCCTCCACTTT

v_call: TRBV28
d_call: NA
clone_size: NA
j_call: TRBJ2-5
cdr3_aa: CASRYGPGGTQYF
cdr3_nt: TGTGCCAGCAGATATGGCCCCGGAGGGACCCAGTACTTC

v_call: TRBV4-1
d_call: NA
clone_size: NA
j_call: TRBJ2-5
cdr3_aa: CASSRDTTYQETQYF
cdr3_nt: TGCGCCAGCAGCCGAGATACAACGTACCAAGAGACCCAGTACTTC

v_call: TRBV29-1
d_call: NA
clone_size: NA
j_call: TRBJ2-1
cdr3_aa: CSVDRVPYNEQFF
cdr3_nt: TGCAGCGTTGACAGGGTCCCCTACAATGAGCAGTTCTTC

v_call: TRBV7-6
d_call: NA
clone_size: NA
j_call: TRBJ1-6
cdr3_aa: CASSLGRVAYNSPLHF
cdr3_nt: TGTGCCAGCAGCCTTGGCAGGGTGGCATATAATTCACCCCTCCACTTT

v_call: TRBV2
d_call: NA
clone_size: few
j_call: TRBJ2-3
cdr3_aa: CASSEALYILADTQYF
cdr3_nt: TGTGCCAGCAGTGAAGCGCTTTATATCTTAGCAGATACGCAGTATTTT

v_call: TRBV7-6
d_call: TRBD2
clone_size: once
j_call: TRBJ2-1
cdr3_aa: CASSRGTSGIYEQFF
cdr3_nt: TGTGCCAGCAGCCGAGGGACTAGCGGGATCTATGAGCAGTTCTTC

v_call: TRBV6-5
d_call: NA
clone_size: NA
j_call: TRBJ2-3
cdr3_aa: CASSYSAGATDTQYF
cdr3_nt: TGTGCCAGCAGTTACTCGGCAGGTGCCACAGATACGCAGTATTTT